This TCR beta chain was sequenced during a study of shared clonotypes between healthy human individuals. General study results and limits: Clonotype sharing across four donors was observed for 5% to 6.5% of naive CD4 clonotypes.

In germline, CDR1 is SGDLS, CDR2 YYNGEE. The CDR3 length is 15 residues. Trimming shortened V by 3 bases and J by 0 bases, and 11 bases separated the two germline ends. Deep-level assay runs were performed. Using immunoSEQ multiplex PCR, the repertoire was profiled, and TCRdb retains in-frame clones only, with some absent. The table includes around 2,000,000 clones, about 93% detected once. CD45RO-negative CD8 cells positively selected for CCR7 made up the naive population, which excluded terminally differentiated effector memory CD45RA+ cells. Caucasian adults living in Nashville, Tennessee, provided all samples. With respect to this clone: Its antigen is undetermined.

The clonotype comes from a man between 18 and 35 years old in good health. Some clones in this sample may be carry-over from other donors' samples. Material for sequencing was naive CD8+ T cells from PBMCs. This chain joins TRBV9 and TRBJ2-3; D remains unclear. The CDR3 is CASSAHRSSTDTQYF. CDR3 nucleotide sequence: TGTGCCAGCAGCGCCCACCGTTCTAGCACAGATACGCAGTATTTT.